This T cell receptor (beta chain) was profiled in a study of blood T cell repertoires in COVID-19. Study at large: Acute and convalescent COVID-19 specimens originated in the United States, Italy and Spain.

CDR1 and CDR2 from the germline V gene are SGHRS and YFSETQ. This CDR3 has 15 residues. With 4 bases removed from V and 4 bases from J, the gap between germline ends came to 16 bases. All recovered Cohort 3 donors got two negative PCRs, got clearance, or saw symptom resolution. Original data processing: Quantification of nucleated cells was approximated via reference gene primer amplification. Profiled with immunoSEQ multiplex PCR; TCRdb holds only in-frame clones, not every one. V and J calls and clone size follow that table, whereas D and trimming were derived from the DNA. The sample includes roughly 43,000 clones, about 85% seen only once; the top ten take 3.1%.

The V call is TRBV5-1, the J call TRBJ2-3, with D possibly TRBD2 on 6 matching bases. The specimen sequenced was PBMCs or T cells enriched from blood (not recorded which). The TCR was taken from a woman aged 45-65 years who had recovered from COVID-19. The CDR3 DNA is TGCGCCAGCAGCCCCATCTCAGGAGGGCCAGATACGCAGTATTTT. This translates into CASSPISGGPDTQYF. The full variable domain, with the rest looked up from reference TRBV5-1 and TRBJ2-3, is KAGVTQTPRYLIKTRGQQVTLSCSPISGHRSVSWYQQTPGQGLQFLFEYFSETQRNKGNFPGRFSGRQFSNSRSEMNVSTLELGDSALYLCASSPISGGPDTQYFGPGTRLTVL.